This TCR beta chain was captured in a study of read filtering for tumor transcriptome and immune sequencing. Study-wide context: Among patients, some 17 were male and about 15 female, aged about 45 to 85 (mean about 72).

The CDR3 contains 17 residues. The junction had 6 bases not matched to a gene; V was cut back by 3 bases and J by 3 bases. Germline CDR1 reads SGDLS; CDR2 reads YYNGEE. This clonotype turned up a few times. This library used about 360 ng RNA and molecular barcoded adaptors spanning alpha/delta and beta/gamma chains. TCRdb reanalysed the reads using MiXCR and keeps one entry per CDR3 protein. Of tens of thousands of distinct CDR3 sequences listed, around a fifth are singletons. Bone marrow was sampled from every patient at the time of active disease. Material for sequencing was a population of CD138-negative cells sorted from bone marrow. The genes are TRBV9 and TRBJ2-2; the match to TRBD2 covers 12 bases. The TCR was taken from a donor aged 40 or older with multiple myeloma. The CDR3 nucleotides read TGTGCCAGCAGCGCTAGCGGGAGGGCCTTGCACACCGGGGAGCTGTTTTTT. Protein product: CASSASGRALHTGELFF.